This T cell receptor beta chain was sequenced during a study of T cell repertoires in cytomegalovirus infection. At least ten counts were recorded for this clonotype. Antigen specificity is unknown. TCRdb ran MiXCR on the reads and lists one entry per CDR3 protein. The sample records 650,000 to 850,000 distinct CDR3 sequences, almost 30% being singletons. Material: cultured CD8+ T cells from PBMCs, obtained from culture after CMV antigen stimulation. This receptor was obtained from a human donor in good health (CMV status not recorded). Some clones in this sample may be carry-over from other donors' samples.

CDR3 residues: CASSLTQMNTEAFF. The CDR3 DNA sequence: TGTGCCAGCAGTTTAACCCAGATGAACACTGAAGCTTTCTTT. J is TRBJ1-1 and V is TRBV27, with D unclear. Trimming took off 2 bases at V and 0 bases at J, with 7 bases between the two ends. The CDR3 is 14 amino acids. The germline gives CDR1 MNHEY, CDR2 SMNVEV (reference sequence).